A selection of T cell receptor beta chains follows, all from one sample in a study of OX40 agonist ivuxolimab in advanced cancers. The repertoire was sequenced with immunoSEQ multiplex PCR; TCRdb's copy has only in-frame clones and lacks some. The sample contains 41,000 or so clones, 85% of which appear only once. The specimen comprised CD4+ or CD8+ T cells sorted from blood, sampled in a trial of the OX40 agonist ivuxolimab. All receptors come from an adult with an advanced solid tumor such as melanoma, head and neck, liver or kidney cancer. Both conserved end residues are part of each CDR3. The D gene is left open where the match is weak. Part of the rows lack a size; the others show once, few, many or a class for expanded clones.

j_gene	len	d_gene	abundance	v_gene	CDR3aa	CDR3nt
TRBJ1-1	13	.	.	TRBV7-7	CASSRQENTEAFF	TGTGCCAGCAGCAGACAGGAGAACACTGAAGCTTTCTTT
TRBJ1-2	13	.	.	TRBV15	CATSRSGHRTYTF	TGTGCCACCAGCAGATCGGGACACCGGACCTACACCTTC
TRBJ1-4	11	.	.	TRBV2	CASSEGEKLFF	TGTGCCAGCAGTGAAGGGGAAAAACTGTTTTTT
TRBJ1-6	15	.	.	TRBV2	CASSETTGSVSPLHF	TGTGCCAGCAGTGAGACCACAGGGTCGGTTTCACCCCTCCACTTT
TRBJ2-5	11	TRBD1	.	TRBV20-1	CSARGQGGQYF	TGCAGTGCTAGAGGACAGGGTGGCCAGTACTTC
TRBJ1-1	16	TRBD1	.	TRBV23-1	CASSPNPGQGASEAFF	TGCGCCAGCAGTCCGAATCCGGGACAGGGGGCATCCGAAGCTTTCTTT
TRBJ2-7	13	.	.	TRBV4-1	CASSLYRDYEQYF	TGCGCCAGCAGCCTTTACAGGGACTACGAGCAGTACTTC
TRBJ2-3	13	.	.	TRBV6-5	CASSGPSRDTQYF	TGTGCCAGCAGCGGACCATCAAGGGATACGCAGTATTTT
TRBJ2-1	16	TRBD1	.	TRBV25-1	CASSLTGTGAYNEQFF	TGTGCCAGCAGTTTGACCGGGACAGGAGCTTACAATGAGCAGTTCTTC
TRBJ2-3	16	.	.	TRBV18	CASSPRSLGGTDTQYF	TGTGCCAGCTCACCCCGGTCGTTAGGTGGCACAGATACGCAGTATTTT
TRBJ1-1	15	TRBD1	.	TRBV5-8	CASSRQGAEGTEAFF	TGTGCCAGCAGCCGACAGGGGGCCGAGGGGACTGAAGCTTTCTTT
TRBJ2-1	16	TRBD1	.	TRBV10-1	CASTSAGTGAYNEQFF	TGCGCCAGCACTAGTGCCGGGACAGGGGCTTACAATGAGCAGTTCTTC
TRBJ2-5	15	TRBD2	once	TRBV5-8	CASSKPGLVQETQYF	TGTGCCAGCAGCAAACCCGGACTAGTTCAAGAGACCCAGTACTTC
TRBJ2-1	15	TRBD2	.	TRBV12-5	CASGSGTSGSNEQFF	TGTGCTAGTGGCTCCGGGACTAGCGGGAGCAATGAGCAGTTCTTC
TRBJ2-7	15	TRBD2	.	TRBV6-5	CASSYSPLAEYEQYF	TGTGCCAGCAGTTACTCGCCGCTAGCGGAGTACGAGCAGTACTTC
TRBJ1-4	16	.	.	TRBV18	CASSPRLRELGEKLFF	TGTGCCAGCTCACCACGACTCCGGGAGCTTGGGGAAAAACTGTTTTTT
TRBJ1-1	15	TRBD1	.	TRBV28	CASRTTGQGGTEAFF	TGTGCCAGCAGGACCACGGGACAGGGCGGCACTGAAGCTTTCTTT
TRBJ2-5	13	.	.	TRBV19	CASTSGPRETQYF	TGTGCCAGTACCTCGGGCCCGCGGGAGACCCAGTACTTC
TRBJ2-2	19	.	.	TRBV7-2	CASSFESGRKRANTGELFF	TGTGCCAGCAGCTTCGAAAGCGGGCGGAAACGCGCGAACACCGGGGAGCTGTTTTTT
TRBJ1-5	13	.	.	TRBV28	CASSLTGGQPQHF	TGTGCCAGCAGTTTGACGGGGGGTCAGCCCCAGCATTTT
TRBJ2-7	11	TRBD2	.	TRBV7-8	CASSAGVEQYF	TGTGCCAGCAGCGCGGGGGTCGAGCAGTACTTC
TRBJ2-7	12	.	.	TRBV2	CASSDGVYEQYF	TGTGCCAGCAGTGATGGAGTTTACGAGCAGTACTTC
TRBJ1-4	13	TRBD1	.	TRBV28	CATGQGADEKLFF	TGTGCCACCGGACAGGGAGCCGATGAAAAACTGTTTTTT
TRBJ2-3	16	.	.	TRBV5-4	CASRNRDSFYTDTQYF	TGTGCCAGCAGAAACCGGGACTCCTTTTACACAGATACGCAGTATTTT
TRBJ2-2	14	.	.	TRBV2	CASKRQTNTGELFF	TGTGCCAGCAAGAGACAGACGAACACCGGGGAGCTGTTTTTT
TRBJ2-1	11	.	.	TRBV2	CASGEYNEQFF	TGTGCCAGCGGGGAATACAATGAGCAGTTCTTC
TRBJ2-7	15	.	.	TRBV15	CATSGHQGDSYEQYF	TGTGCCACCAGCGGGCACCAGGGAGACTCCTACGAGCAGTACTTC
TRBJ2-3	15	.	.	TRBV19	CASGEGGPSTDTQYF	TGTGCCAGTGGCGAAGGCGGCCCGAGCACAGATACGCAGTATTTT